These 17 T cell receptor beta chains share one sample of origin, sequenced in a study of cytomegalovirus exposure and HLA in healthy donors. The study ran its PCR with 60 Vbeta and 13 Jbeta primers. TCRdb's table, derived via immunoSEQ multiplex PCR, lists solely in-frame clones and lacks some. The repertoire includes approximately 170,000 clones, roughly 73% of them detected once, and over 4.5% sits in the top ten. The sample was PBMCs. These TCRs come from a male donor in good health and CMV-seronegative.

The V gene is TRBV9, the J gene TRBJ1-1, with D possibly being TRBD1 (5 bases). Germline CDR1 is SGDLS and CDR2 is YYNGEE. V was pared by 4 bases and J by 4 bases, with 14 bases between. There are 14 residues in the CDR3. This CDR3 is CASSLSRVGTEAFF. The CDR3 DNA sequence: TGTGCCAGCAGCCTGTCCAGGGTGGGCACTGAAGCTTTCTTT.

The chain couples TRBV5-8 to TRBJ2-1, with D maybe TRBD1 (7 bases). Trimming shortened V by 0 bases and J by 4 bases, and 11 bases separated the two germline ends. The CDR3 has 15 residues. CDR1 is SGHTS and CDR2 is YDEGEE in the germline V gene. CDR3 in DNA: TGTGCCAGCAGCTTGGACAGGGGACTTTACAATGAGCAGTTCTTC. Translated, it gives CASSLDRGLYNEQFF.

This clone was seen more than once but under ten times. The chain joins TRBV2 to TRBJ1-2, with 9 bases matching TRBD1. Germline assignment: CDR1 SNHLY and CDR2 FYNNEI. V was clipped by 8 bases and J by 8 bases; unmatched bases: 6. The CDR3 runs to 12 residues. CDR3 loop: CASGVGTGGYTF. Here the CDR3 DNA reads TGTGCCAGCGGAGTAGGGACAGGGGGCTACACCTTC.

This clone was counted a single time. This chain connects TRBV7-9 to TRBJ1-5; D is unclear. V dropped 3 bases and J dropped 3 bases, with 9 bases sitting between them. This CDR3 spans 14 amino acids. Germline CDR1 and CDR2: SEHNR and FQNEAQ (reference sequence). CDR3 nucleotide sequence: TGTGCCAGCAGCTTGGAGGGTCCCAATCAGCCCCAGCATTTT. Encoded protein: CASSLEGPNQPQHF.

Worth noting for this clone: Other DNA sequences in the sample encode the same CDR3. The genes are TRBV4-2 and TRBJ2-5; 13 positions match TRBD2. Germline V gives CDR1 LGHNA, CDR2 YNFKEQ. There are 17 residues in the CDR3. The junction had 6 bases not matched to a gene; V was cut back by 1 base and J by 4 bases. The CDR3 reads CASSQALLAGGLETQYF. The CDR3 nucleotides are TGTGCCAGCAGCCAAGCTTTACTAGCGGGGGGGCTAGAGACCCAGTACTTC.

The chain has TRBV6-1 and TRBJ1-2, with D perhaps matching TRBD1 (5 bases). Trimming cost V 8 bases and J 2 bases, with 12 bases left between them. CDR1 is MNHNS, CDR2 SASEGT, per germline. This CDR3 spans 13 amino acids. The CDR3: CASALHRNYGYTF. DNA for the CDR3: TGTGCCAGCGCCCTCCACAGGAACTATGGCTACACCTTC.

This clone has more than one count but fewer than ten. The genes are TRBV5-6 and TRBJ1-6; D ambiguous. Germline V gene data show CDR1 as SGHDT and CDR2 as YYEEEE. The V gene lost 5 bases and the J gene lost 7 bases, with 10 bases spanning the gap. The CDR3 is 13 residues long. The DNA of the CDR3 is TGTGCCAGCAGTCAGTCACTAAATTCACCCCTCCACTTT. Translation: CASSQSLNSPLHF.

The table lists this clone with a few counts. The chain employs TRBV30 and TRBJ2-6; D may be TRBD1 (6 bases). Germline V CDR1 and CDR2: GTSNPN, SVGIG (reference sequence). The CDR3 extends over 17 amino acids. V was trimmed by 0 bases and J by 0 bases, leaving 12 bases between them. This CDR3 reads CAWSVNRAYSGANVLTF. The DNA of the CDR3 is TGTGCCTGGAGTGTAAACAGGGCCTACTCTGGGGCCAACGTCCTGACTTTC.

This chain links TRBV19 with TRBJ2-2; no firm D call. V lost 5 bases to trimming and J lost 0 bases, with 13 bases between them. The CDR3 sequence is 16 residues long. Germline CDR1 LNHDA, CDR2 SQIVND (reference sequence). This CDR3 is CASSEKSNSNTGELFF. The DNA of the CDR3 is TGTGCCAGTAGTGAGAAGAGTAATTCGAACACCGGGGAGCTGTTTTTT.

A few counts support this clone. This chain connects TRBV4-1 to TRBJ1-4, with 7 positions matching TRBD1. V lost 8 bases and J lost 0; bases outside the gene matches: 9. The CDR3 sequence is 16 residues long. CDR1 and CDR2 (germline): MGHRA, YSYEKL. Here the CDR3 reads CASSKGQGATNEKLFF. In nucleotides, the CDR3 is TGCGCCAGCTCGAAGGGGCAGGGGGCAACTAATGAAAAACTGTTTTTT.

The V call is TRBV9, the J call TRBJ2-4; 7 bases line up with TRBD1. V lost 3 bases, J lost 0 bases, and 0 bases stayed unmatched. Germline V gene lookup returns CDR1 SGDLS and CDR2 YYNGEE. The length of the CDR3 is 14 residues. CDR3: CASSGTGAKNIQYF. In nucleotides, the CDR3 is TGTGCCAGCAGCGGGACAGGAGCCAAAAACATTCAGTACTTC.

V and J are TRBV7-6 and TRBJ2-5; 11 nucleotides agree with TRBD2. There are 16 residues in the CDR3. Trimming cost V 5 bases and J 4 bases; bases outside gene matches: 9. CDR1 and CDR2 from the germline V gene are SGHVS and FNYEAQ. The CDR3 loop is CASSLRLSGRGETQYF. The CDR3 DNA follows: TGTGCCAGCAGCCTACGCCTTAGCGGGAGGGGAGAGACCCAGTACTTC.

This clone was detected a few times. The chain is built from TRBV4-1 and TRBJ1-3, with D possibly being TRBD1 (6 bases). The germline V and J ends were trimmed by 4 bases and 0 bases, with 10 bases remaining between them. The CDR3 sequence is 15 residues long. From germline, CDR1 is MGHRA and CDR2 YSYEKL. CDR3 region: CASSPTGLSGNTIYF. In DNA form, the CDR3 reads TGCGCCAGCAGCCCGACAGGACTCTCTGGAAACACCATATATTTT.

The chain has TRBV7-2 and TRBJ2-3, with 10 bases that match TRBD2. This CDR3 has 13 amino acids. The germline gives CDR1 SGHTA, CDR2 FQGNSA. J gave up 14 bases and V 1 base, and 6 bases lay outside the gene matches. The CDR3 sequence is CASSLESGRARYF. CDR3 nucleotides: TGTGCCAGCAGCTTAGAGAGCGGGAGGGCCCGGTATTTT.

This chain uses TRBV11-2 with TRBJ2-7, with 11 bases fitting TRBD2. Looked up from germline, CDR1 is SGHAT and CDR2 is FQNNGV. The CDR3 totals 15 residues. The V gene end was trimmed by 5 bases and the J gene end by 5 bases; junction bases not matched to a gene: 8. Here the CDR3 DNA reads TGTGCCAGCAGCCCATATACTAGCGGGAGTGACGAGCAGTACTTC. It specifies CASSPYTSGSDEQYF.

The chain joins TRBV5-1 to TRBJ1-2, with TRBD1 matching 7 bases. The germline V gene encodes CDR1 SGHRS and CDR2 YFSETQ. The CDR3 has 13 residues. V lost 1 base, J lost 6 bases, and 3 bases stayed unmatched. CDR3 sequence: CASSLITGDGYTF. The CDR3 nucleotides are TGCGCCAGCAGCTTGATCACAGGGGATGGCTACACCTTC.

The rearrangement links TRBV5-1 to TRBJ2-3; the match to TRBD2 covers 8 bases. CDR1 and CDR2 (germline): SGHRS, YFSETQ. The CDR3 covers 19 residues. V was pared by 2 bases and J by 0 bases, with 14 bases of the junction left unmatched. In DNA form, the CDR3 reads TGCGCCAGCAGCTTTGCCCCGTTACGAATAGCGGGGAGCACAGATACGCAGTATTTT. The encoded protein is CASSFAPLRIAGSTDTQYF.